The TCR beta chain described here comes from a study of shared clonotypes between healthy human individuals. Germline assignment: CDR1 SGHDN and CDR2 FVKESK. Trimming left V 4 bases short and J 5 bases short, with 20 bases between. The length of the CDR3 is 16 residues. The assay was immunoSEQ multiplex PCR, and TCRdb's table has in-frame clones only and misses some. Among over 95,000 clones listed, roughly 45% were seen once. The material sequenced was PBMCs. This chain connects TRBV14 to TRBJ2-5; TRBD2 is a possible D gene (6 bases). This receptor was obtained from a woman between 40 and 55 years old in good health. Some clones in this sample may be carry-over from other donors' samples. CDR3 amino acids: CASSPLLAQRGETQYF. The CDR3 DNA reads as TGTGCCAGCAGCCCCCTACTAGCTCAGAGAGGGGAGACCCAGTACTTC.